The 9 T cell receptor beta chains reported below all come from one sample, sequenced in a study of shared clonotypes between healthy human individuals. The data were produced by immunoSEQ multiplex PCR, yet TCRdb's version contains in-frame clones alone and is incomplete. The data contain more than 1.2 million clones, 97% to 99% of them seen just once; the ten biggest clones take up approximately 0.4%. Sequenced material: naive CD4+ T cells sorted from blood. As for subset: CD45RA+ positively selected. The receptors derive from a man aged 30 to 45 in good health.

CDR3 coding DNA: TGTGCCAGCAGCCCGTGGATTCCCCCCTACGAGCAGTACTTC. This translates into CASSPWIPPYEQYF. The chain is built from TRBV9 and TRBJ2-7; D gene ambiguous. The V gene lost 4 bases and the J gene lost 2 bases, with 13 bases spanning the gap. Looked up from germline, CDR1 is SGDLS and CDR2 is YYNGEE. This CDR3 has 14 residues.

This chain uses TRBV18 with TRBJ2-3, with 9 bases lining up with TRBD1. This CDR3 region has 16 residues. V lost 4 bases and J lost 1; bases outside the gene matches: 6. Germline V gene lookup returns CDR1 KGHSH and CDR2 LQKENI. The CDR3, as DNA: TGTGCCAGCTCACGCTCGACAGGGGGAGGCACAGATACGCAGTATTTT. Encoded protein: CASSRSTGGGTDTQYF.

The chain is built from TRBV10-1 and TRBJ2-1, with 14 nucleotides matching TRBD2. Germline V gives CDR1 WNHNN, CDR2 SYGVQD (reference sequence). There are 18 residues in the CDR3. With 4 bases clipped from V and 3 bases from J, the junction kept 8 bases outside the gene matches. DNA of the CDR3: TGCGCCAGCAGTGTGGGACTAGCGGGAGCCGTTGACTACAATGAGCAGTTCTTC. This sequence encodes CASSVGLAGAVDYNEQFF.

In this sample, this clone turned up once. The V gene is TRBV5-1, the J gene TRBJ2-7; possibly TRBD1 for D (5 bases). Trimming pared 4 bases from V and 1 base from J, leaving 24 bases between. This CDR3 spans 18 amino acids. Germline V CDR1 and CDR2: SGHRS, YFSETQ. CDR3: CASSRKSVAGRESYEQYF. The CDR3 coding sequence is TGCGCCAGCAGCCGAAAGAGTGTGGCAGGGCGTGAGTCCTACGAGCAGTACTTC.

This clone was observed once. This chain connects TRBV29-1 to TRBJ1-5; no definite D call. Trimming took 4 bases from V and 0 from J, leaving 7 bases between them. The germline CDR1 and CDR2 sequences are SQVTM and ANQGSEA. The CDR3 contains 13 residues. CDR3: CSVGVNSNQPQHF. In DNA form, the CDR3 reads TGCAGCGTTGGGGTAAATAGCAATCAGCCCCAGCATTTT.

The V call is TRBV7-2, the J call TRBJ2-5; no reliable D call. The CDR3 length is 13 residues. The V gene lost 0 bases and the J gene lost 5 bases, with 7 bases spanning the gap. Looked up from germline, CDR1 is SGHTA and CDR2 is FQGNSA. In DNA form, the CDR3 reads TGTGCCAGCAGCTTAGCCAGGATGGAGACCCAGTACTTC. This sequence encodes CASSLARMETQYF.

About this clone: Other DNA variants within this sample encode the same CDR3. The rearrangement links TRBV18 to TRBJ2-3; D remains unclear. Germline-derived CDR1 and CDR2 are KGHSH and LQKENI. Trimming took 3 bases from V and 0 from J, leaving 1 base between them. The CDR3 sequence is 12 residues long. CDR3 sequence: CASSPSTDTQYF. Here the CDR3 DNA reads TGTGCCAGCTCACCTAGCACAGATACGCAGTATTTT.

The CDR3 reads CASSLVGWKGSSYNEQFF. The CDR3 nucleotides read TGTGCCAGCAGCTTAGTTGGTTGGAAGGGTAGCTCCTACAATGAGCAGTTCTTC. The rearrangement links TRBV7-9 to TRBJ2-1; D gene ambiguous. The CDR3 consists of 18 residues. The germline V gene has CDR1 SEHNR and CDR2 FQNEAQ (reference sequence). Trimming shortened V by 1 base and J by 0 bases, and 16 bases separated the two germline ends.

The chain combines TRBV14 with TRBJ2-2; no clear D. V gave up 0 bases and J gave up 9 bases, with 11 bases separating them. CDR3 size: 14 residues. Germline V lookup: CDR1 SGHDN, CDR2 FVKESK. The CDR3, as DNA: TGTGCCAGCAGCCAAGAACCCCGCCGCCGGGAGCTGTTTTTT. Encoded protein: CASSQEPRRRELFF.